This is a list of T cell receptor beta chains from one sample in a study of T cell clones after liver transplantation. The protocol was immunoSEQ multiplex PCR, while the TCRdb copy is restricted to in-frame clones and leaves out a portion. This table holds roughly 55,000 clones, 55% to 75% found once. Sequenced here: CD4+ T cells from blood, sampled 54 months after liver transplant. Every receptor here comes from a human patient who received a liver transplant. Some of the T cells might come from the graft donor. CDR3s include the opening cysteine and the closing phenylalanine or tryptophan. A D gene is named only where the DNA matches it firmly. Size tells how often a clone was seen (once, few, many) or the class of an expanded clone, and some rows leave it out.

j_gene	d_gene	v_gene	abundance	CDR3nt	CDR3aa
TRBJ2-7	TRBD1	TRBV19	.	TGTGCCAGTAGTATCCGGGACAGTCCCTACGAGCAGTACTTC	CASSIRDSPYEQYF
TRBJ1-1	TRBD1	TRBV6-1	.	TGTGCCAGCAGTGCTACTACGACAGGGTGGGACACTGAAGCTTTCTTT	CASSATTTGWDTEAFF
TRBJ1-6	TRBD1	TRBV6-5	.	TGTGCCAGCAGTTTGGGACAGTATAATTCACCCCTCCACTTT	CASSLGQYNSPLHF
TRBJ2-7	TRBD1	TRBV6-6	.	TGTGCCAGCAGTAGGACAGGGAGGCTCTACGAGCAGTACTTC	CASSRTGRLYEQYF
TRBJ2-7	.	TRBV28	.	TGTGCCAGCAGTGCCACCTACGGGGGACTCTACGAGCAGTACTTC	CASSATYGGLYEQYF
TRBJ1-6	.	TRBV19	.	TGTGCCAGTAGTCCCGCTGGGGGGGAAGGCTCACCCCTCCACTTT	CASSPAGGEGSPLHF
TRBJ1-4	TRBD1	TRBV18	.	TGTGCCAGCTCTCTCAATCCCTCCGGACAGGGGTATGAAAAACTGTTTTTT	CASSLNPSGQGYEKLFF
TRBJ1-1	TRBD1	TRBV5-8	.	TGTGCCAGCAGTCATGACAGGGGGGGTAACACTGAAGCTTTCTTT	CASSHDRGGNTEAFF
TRBJ2-1	.	TRBV7-6	.	TGTGCCAGCAGCTTAGCAAGGGGCGATGAGCAGTTCTTC	CASSLARGDEQFF
TRBJ1-1	.	TRBV4-1	.	TGCGCCAGCAGCCAAGGTGGGTGGGGCGCGGACCCTGAAGCTTTCTTT	CASSQGGWGADPEAFF
TRBJ1-1	.	TRBV12-5	.	TGTGCTAGTGGTTTGGTACGCGGCAGGTTTGAAGTACCGAACACTGAAGCTTTCTTT	CASGLVRGRFEVPNTEAFF
TRBJ2-2	TRBD2	TRBV6-1	.	TGTGCCAGCAGTGCGCGGGGGGATAACACCGGGGAGCTGTTTTTT	CASSARGDNTGELFF
TRBJ1-2	TRBD1	TRBV30	.	TGTGCCCTCACCCGTGACAGGGTTAGGGGGAACTATGGCTACACCTTC	CALTRDRVRGNYGYTF
TRBJ2-5	TRBD2	TRBV11-2	.	TGTGCCAGCAGCTTATTTGCAGGACTAGCGGGTAATTACCAAGAGACCCAGTACTTC	CASSLFAGLAGNYQETQYF
TRBJ1-3	.	TRBV2	.	TGTGCCAGCCTGGCCGCAAACCCGGTTGGAGGGAACACCATATATTTT	CASLAANPVGGNTIYF
TRBJ2-2	.	TRBV5-1	.	TGCGCCAGCAGCTTGGATGGACAGTCTGTCACCGGGGAGCTGTTTTTT	CASSLDGQSVTGELFF
TRBJ1-1	.	TRBV29-1	.	TGCAGCGGTAAGGCCATGAACACTGAAGCTTTCTTT	CSGKAMNTEAFF
TRBJ1-3	TRBD1	TRBV6-6	.	TGTGCCGGAGGGACAGCCGGAAACACCATATATTTT	CAGGTAGNTIYF
TRBJ2-4	.	TRBV4-2	.	TGTGCCAGCAGCCAAACGGAACTAGCCAAAAACATTCAGTACTTC	CASSQTELAKNIQYF
TRBJ1-6	.	TRBV21-1	.	TGTGCCAGCAGCAAAGGAAGGGGAGGGACAGGGAATGTGCACAATAATTCACCCCTCCACTTT	CASSKGRGGTGNVHNNSPLHF
TRBJ1-1	.	TRBV30	few	TGTGCCTGGAGTTTAGAACGGGACACTGAAGCTTTCTTT	CAWSLERDTEAFF
TRBJ2-7	.	TRBV7-9	.	TGTGCCAGCAGCTTAGGCCGGGAAGAGCAGTACTTC	CASSLGREEQYF
TRBJ1-5	.	TRBV15	.	TGTGCCACCAGCAGTAGGACAGTTCCTAATCAGCCCCAGCATTTT	CATSSRTVPNQPQHF
TRBJ1-6	.	TRBV28	.	TGTGCCAGCAGTTTGGAGGGACGTAATTCACCCCTCCACTTT	CASSLEGRNSPLHF
TRBJ2-1	.	TRBV6-4	.	TGTGCCAGCAGGGACGACCCTAACTCCTACAATGAGCAGTTCTTC	CASRDDPNSYNEQFF
TRBJ1-1	.	TRBV20-1	.	TGCAGTGCTGGGACATCCACTGAAGCTTTCTTT	CSAGTSTEAFF
TRBJ2-1	.	TRBV2	.	TGTGCCAGCACCCTGGACAGTTACAATGAGCAGTTCTTC	CASTLDSYNEQFF
TRBJ2-3	TRBD2	TRBV19	.	TGTGCCAGTAGCTCGGGTAGCGGGGCCCGGCTGAGCACAGATACGCAGTATTTT	CASSSGSGARLSTDTQYF
TRBJ2-7	TRBD2	TRBV5-1	.	TGCGCCAGCAGCCCTGCCTTGGGACTAGCGGGGAACTACGAGCAGTACTTC	CASSPALGLAGNYEQYF
TRBJ2-7	TRBD1	TRBV15	.	TGTGCCACCAGCAGACAAGGACAGGGGTGGGAGCGGTACTACGAGCAGTACTTC	CATSRQGQGWERYYEQYF
TRBJ1-1	.	TRBV30	once	TGTGCCCGACTTGACAGATTTAGCACTGAAGCTTTCTTT	CARLDRFSTEAFF
TRBJ1-6	.	TRBV10-3	medium-sized	TGTGCCATCGGGACGGATGGAGTGGACTCACCCCTCCACTTT	CAIGTDGVDSPLHF
TRBJ1-2	TRBD1	TRBV4-2	few	TGTGCCAGCAGCCCTCGGAACCACGGGACAGACTATGGCTACACCTTC	CASSPRNHGTDYGYTF
TRBJ1-1	.	TRBV7-9	.	TGTGCCAGCAGCTTTGGTGGGGACACTGAAGCTTTCTTT	CASSFGGDTEAFF
TRBJ2-5	.	TRBV29-1	few	TGCAGCGTTGTTGTCGGGGGACAAGAGACCCAGTACTTC	CSVVVGGQETQYF
TRBJ2-7	.	TRBV7-8	.	TGTGCCAGCGCCTTAGTAACAGACGTCTCCTACGAGCAGTACTTC	CASALVTDVSYEQYF
TRBJ2-1	TRBD1	TRBV19	.	TGTGCCAGTAGTAGTGGAGTGACAGGGGCTTACAATGAGCAGTTCTTC	CASSSGVTGAYNEQFF
TRBJ1-6	.	TRBV19	few	TGTGCCAGTAGTATAGACGCCGAGGACTCCTATAATTCACCCCTCCACTTT	CASSIDAEDSYNSPLHF